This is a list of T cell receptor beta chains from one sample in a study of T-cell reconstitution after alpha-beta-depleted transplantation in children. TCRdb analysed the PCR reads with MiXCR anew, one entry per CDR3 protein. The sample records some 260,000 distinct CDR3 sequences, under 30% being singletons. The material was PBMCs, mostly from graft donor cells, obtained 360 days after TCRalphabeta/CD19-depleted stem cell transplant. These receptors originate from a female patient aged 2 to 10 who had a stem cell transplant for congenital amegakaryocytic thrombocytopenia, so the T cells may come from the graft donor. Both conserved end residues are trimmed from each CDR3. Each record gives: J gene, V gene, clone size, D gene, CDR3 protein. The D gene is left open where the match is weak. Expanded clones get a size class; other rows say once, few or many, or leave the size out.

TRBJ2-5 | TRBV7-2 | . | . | ASSLNRQETQY
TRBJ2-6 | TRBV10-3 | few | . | AARGGTGANVLT
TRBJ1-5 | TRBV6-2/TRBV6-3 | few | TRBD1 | ASSYRDSSPGPQH
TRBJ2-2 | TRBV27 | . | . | ASSLSSRGGELF
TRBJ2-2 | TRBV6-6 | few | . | ASRTAGELF
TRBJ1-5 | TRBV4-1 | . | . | ASSQVPGSNQPQH
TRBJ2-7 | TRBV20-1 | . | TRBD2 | SARLAGGPYEQY
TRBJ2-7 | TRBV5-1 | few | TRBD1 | ASSFSGTVAPEQY
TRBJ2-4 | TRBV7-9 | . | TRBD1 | ASSFDRVDIQY
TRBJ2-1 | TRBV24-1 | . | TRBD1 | ATSDPRDRGNLRLYNEQF
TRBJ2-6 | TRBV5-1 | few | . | ASSYETNNVLT
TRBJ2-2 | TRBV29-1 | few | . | SVAIGSRYTGELF
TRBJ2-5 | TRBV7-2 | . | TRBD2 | ASSLEITGRCETQY
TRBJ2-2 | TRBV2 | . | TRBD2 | ASSESGGTGELF
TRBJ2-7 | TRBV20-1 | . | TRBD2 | SARGLGGSEQY
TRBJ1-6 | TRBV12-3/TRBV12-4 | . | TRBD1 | ASRYLDRDNSPLH
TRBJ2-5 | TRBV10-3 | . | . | AISESWQGPSQTQY
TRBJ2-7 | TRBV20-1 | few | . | SASESPWARAELYEQY
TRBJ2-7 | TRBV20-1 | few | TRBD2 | SAVWPSGYEQY
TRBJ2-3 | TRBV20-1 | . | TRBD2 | SEASGADTQY
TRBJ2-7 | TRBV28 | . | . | ASSLGGAAYEQY
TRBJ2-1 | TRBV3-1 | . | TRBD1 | ASRDRGGNEQF
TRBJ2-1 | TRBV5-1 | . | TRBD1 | ASSPGQGSHNEQF
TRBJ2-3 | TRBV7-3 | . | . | ASSLSLGEADTQY
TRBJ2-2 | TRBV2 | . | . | ASTLMVAELF
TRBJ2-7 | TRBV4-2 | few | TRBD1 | ASSRSSGTGLGEQY
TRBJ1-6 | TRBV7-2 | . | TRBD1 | ASSLAGTGGVH
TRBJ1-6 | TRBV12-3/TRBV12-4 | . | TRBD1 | ASSRAGTGQSPLH
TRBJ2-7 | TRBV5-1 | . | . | ASSRLAAGTYEQY
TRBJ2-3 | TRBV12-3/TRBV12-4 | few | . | ASSLVVYTDTQY
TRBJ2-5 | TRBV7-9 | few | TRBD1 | ASSNDRARQTQY
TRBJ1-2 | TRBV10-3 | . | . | AISVDPYGYT
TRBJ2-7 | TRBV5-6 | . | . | ASSTHYEQY